This T cell receptor beta chain was recorded in a study of blood T cell repertoires in COVID-19 (TCRdb year 2020). In the study overall: Samples from collaborators originated in the United States, Italy and Spain and spanned both the acute and convalescent phases of COVID-19. The material from the prospective study consisted of cDNA or gDNA derived from T cells, B-cell-depleted T cells, or PBMCs. Deeply sampled blood TCRbeta repertoires from subjects exposed to, actively infected with, or recovered from COVID-19 were included in the dataset. The repertoires were released in a freely available public database intended as a resource for research on the immune response to SARS-CoV-2. The samples were drawn from the first 160 participants of the ongoing ImmuneRACE study and from 1,200 or so subjects provided by 6 global collaborators. A de-identified subject ID, COVID-19 status, age in years and sex were almost always included in the sample metadata. Where available, HLA class I and class II types were taken from metadata supplied by the sample provider and were not determined by assay-based typing. The paper as a whole reports these results and caveats: Clinical and demographic metadata were provided uncurated, with the amount varying by source and participant.

On this clone itself: No cognate antigen has been identified for it. No base-level quality is on record; no much larger clone is a single base apart.

TCRbeta CDR3 regions were amplified from genomic DNA using the immunoSEQ Assay, a bias-controlled multiplex PCR. As for the authors' bioinformatics: The number of nucleated cells in each sample was estimated from the amplification of reference gene primers within the assay. Sequence reads were collapsed and filtered to measure the absolute abundance of every unique TCRbeta CDR3 rearrangement. For each sample, productive Simpson clonality was calculated as the square root of Simpson's diversity index over productive rearrangements. TCRdb's version of the immuneACCESS table is confined to in-frame rearrangements and falls short of the full clone set. An unresolved V gene accounts for under half of the shortfall where checked; the remainder is of unknown origin. D and trimming were read from the DNA, whereas the V and J calls and clone size are those reported in that table. The sample has approximately 140,000 clones on record, about four fifths of them singletons. The ten largest clones capture 4.5% to 5.5% of the sample.

Participants in the prospective study were enrolled through a virtual design, were aged 18 to 89 years, and lived in approximately 24 United States geographic areas. In the prospective study, cohorts were assigned on the basis of participant-reported clinical history obtained from a screening survey and a study questionnaire. Mobile phlebotomists in the prospective study collected whole blood, serum and a nasopharyngeal or oropharyngeal swab from every participant. Over a roughly two-month period, participants in the prospective study had the option of providing additional blood draws and questionnaires. Blood samples from the prospective study were shipped frozen or at room temperature prior to DNA extraction. From cysteine to phenylalanine, the CDR3 is 13 amino acids long. Just the 39-base CDR3 DNA is kept, in frame starting at base 1. The germline V end is reduced by 6 bases and the J end by 9 bases; junction bases left unmatched: 7. According to the germline V gene, CDR1 reads SGHAT and CDR2 reads FQNNGV.

Sample: PBMCs or T cells enriched from blood (not recorded which). The sequence derives from a middle-aged man with acute COVID-19. The chain is made from TRBV11-2 and TRBJ2-1; 8 of the junction bases match TRBD1. The CDR3 here reads CASSSGTGFEQFF. The DNA reads as follows: TGTGCCAGCAGTTCCGGGACAGGATTTGAGCAGTTCTTC.